One sample yielded the 7 T cell receptor beta chains listed below, sequenced in a study of T cell repertoires in cytomegalovirus infection. Using its own MiXCR run on the reads, TCRdb lists one record per CDR3 protein. Found here are about 230,000 distinct CDR3 sequences, about 20% of them singletons; the top ten hold about 18%. Sample: CD8+ T cells from PBMCs. These receptors were collected from a human donor in good health (CMV status not recorded). Some clones in this sample may be carry-over from other donors' samples.

This clonotype was seen ten or more times. V and J are TRBV12-3 or TRBV12-4 and TRBJ2-3; weak D call: TRBD1 (6 bases). Deletions cut 5 bases from V and 4 bases from J, with 16 bases between. The CDR3 runs to 15 residues. The CDR3 bases are TGTGCCAGCAGTCCCACAGGGCTAGTCCCAGATACGCAGTATTTT. Protein sequence: CASSPTGLVPDTQYF.

At least ten counts were recorded for this clonotype. This chain links TRBV7-8 with TRBJ2-7; D possibly corresponds to TRBD1 (5 bases). V was trimmed by 0 bases and J by 1 base, leaving 13 bases between them. The CDR3 is made up of 16 amino acids. Germline V gene lookup returns CDR1 SGHVS and CDR2 FQNEAQ. The CDR3 region is CASSLAGLGASYEQYF. The CDR3 DNA reads TGTGCCAGCAGCTTAGCGGGGTTAGGGGCTTCCTACGAGCAGTACTTC.

This clonotype appeared many times. V is TRBV7-6 and J is TRBJ1-1, with 8 bases matching TRBD1. In germline, CDR1 is SGHVS, CDR2 FNYEAQ. The CDR3 totals 15 residues. Unmatched junction bases numbered 9, after V lost 2 bases and J lost 7 bases. The CDR3 region is CASSLTPDRAGEAFF. In nucleotides, the CDR3 is TGTGCCAGCAGCTTAACGCCGGACAGGGCTGGTGAAGCTTTCTTT.

There are many counts of this clonotype. The V and J genes are TRBV6-5 and TRBJ2-7; D might be TRBD1 (5 bases). Trimming removed 6 bases from V and 5 bases from J, with 11 bases in between. Germline loops: CDR1 MNHEY, CDR2 SVGAGI. CDR3 length: 12 residues. The CDR3 loop reads CASRSFRDEQYF. CDR3 sequence (DNA): TGTGCCAGCAGATCCTTCAGGGACGAGCAGTACTTC.

CDR3 DNA sequence: TGTGCCAGCAGCGTAAGAGGGACGGACAAAAACATTCAGTACTTC. This encodes CASSVRGTDKNIQYF. This chain joins TRBV5-5 and TRBJ2-4; D may match TRBD1 or TRBD2 (5 bases each). Trimming removed 4 bases at V and 3 bases at J, with 14 bases between. CDR3 length equals 15 residues. Germline V gene lookup returns CDR1 SGHKS and CDR2 YYEKEE (reference sequence).

The chain employs TRBV6-6 and TRBJ1-4, with a tentative D call TRBD1 (5 bases). V dropped 0 bases and J dropped 6 bases, with 11 bases sitting between them. The CDR3 length is 15 residues. Germline V gene lookup returns CDR1 MNHNY and CDR2 SVGAGI (reference sequence). The CDR3 nucleotides read TGTGCCAGCAGTTACTCGGGGACTGACTATGAAAAACTGTTTTTT. Its translation: CASSYSGTDYEKLFF.

This rearrangement joins TRBV28 to TRBJ2-7; 7 positions agree with TRBD2. Trimming took 6 bases from V and 6 from J; bases not matched to a gene: 14. CDR1 and CDR2 from the germline V gene are MDHEN and SYDVKM. The CDR3 runs 15 residues. CDR3 coding DNA: TGTGCCAGCAGGATCCCGGGACTAACGGAGGGCGAGCAGTACTTC. Protein: CASRIPGLTEGEQYF.